Shown below are 24 T cell receptor beta chains from a single sample sequenced in a study of cytomegalovirus exposure and HLA in healthy donors. PCR employed 60 Vbeta and 13 Jbeta primers. The method was immunoSEQ multiplex PCR; TCRdb's version includes in-frame clones alone and lacks a portion of them. The sample holds 110,000 to 150,000 clones; about 72% are singletons and the top ten take less than 2.5%. The sample comprised PBMCs. The receptors stem from a man between 40 and 49 years old in good health and CMV-seronegative.

This chain joins TRBV27 and TRBJ2-1, with D possibly being TRBD2 (5 bases). Trimming took 6 bases from V and 2 from J, leaving 14 bases between them. Looked up from germline, CDR1 is MNHEY and CDR2 is SMNVEV (reference sequence). The CDR3 covers 15 residues. DNA of the CDR3: TGTGCCAGCAGAATCCCCGGGGTCCCCTACAATGAGCAGTTCTTC. It yields the protein CASRIPGVPYNEQFF.

This sequence joins TRBV7-2 and TRBJ2-5, with 8 bases matching TRBD1. CDR3 length: 15 amino acids. CDR1 and CDR2 (germline): SGHTA, FQGNSA. V trimming: 3 bases; J trimming: 2 bases; junction bases outside the gene matches: 5. Here the CDR3 reads CASSFPGTGQETQYF. For the CDR3, the DNA is TGTGCCAGCAGCTTTCCCGGGACAGGACAAGAGACCCAGTACTTC.

The CDR3 protein is CASSQTLGQYTNYGYTF. The CDR3 DNA reads as TGTGCCAGCAGCCAAACTCTCGGACAGTACACTAACTATGGCTACACCTTC. The chain uses TRBV5-8 and TRBJ1-2; possible D gene TRBD1, 6 bases. Trimming took off 4 bases at V and 0 bases at J, with 19 bases between the two ends. The CDR3 loop spans 17 amino acids. In germline, CDR1 is SGHTS, CDR2 YDEGEE.

The chain uses TRBV7-2 and TRBJ2-1, with 7 bases that match TRBD2. V lost 1 base and J lost 9; bases outside the gene matches: 3. The germline V gene has CDR1 SGHTA and CDR2 FQGNSA. The CDR3 loop spans 13 amino acids. The CDR3 sequence: CASSLELATEQFF. The DNA for the CDR3 is TGTGCCAGCAGCTTAGAACTAGCGACTGAGCAGTTCTTC. The complete variable domain, with remaining parts taken from reference TRBV7-2 and TRBJ2-1, reads GAGVSQSPSNKVTEKGKDVELRCDPISGHTALYWYRQSLGQGLEFLIYFQGNSAPDKSGLPSDRFSAERTGGSVSTLTIQRTQQEDSAVYLCASSLELATEQFFGPGTRLTVL.

This chain links TRBV10-1 with TRBJ2-1, with D uncertain. Germline CDR1 is WNHNN and CDR2 is SYGVQD (reference sequence). The CDR3 loop spans 15 amino acids. V lost 0 bases and J lost 5, with 11 bases in between. The chain's CDR3 is CASSESGDGDNEQFF. The CDR3 region has the DNA TGCGCCAGCAGTGAGTCAGGCGACGGAGACAATGAGCAGTTCTTC.

J is TRBJ2-2 and V is TRBV6-4, with 7 bases identical to TRBD2. V was pared by 0 bases and J by 1 base, with 2 bases of the junction left unmatched. Germline assignment: CDR1 MRHNA and CDR2 SNTAGT. The CDR3 is 16 amino acids. As DNA, the CDR3 is TGTGCCAGCAGTGACTCGGAGCGGGAGAACACCGGGGAGCTGTTTTTT. It is translated as CASSDSERENTGELFF.

The CDR3 DNA is TGTGCCAGCAGTTTACTACACAGGGGTAACGGCTTCAATGAGCAGTTCTTC. It translates to CASSLLHRGNGFNEQFF. This rearrangement joins TRBV27 to TRBJ2-1; TRBD1 matches at 7 bases. Germline CDR1 is MNHEY and CDR2 is SMNVEV (reference sequence). J lost 6 bases, V lost 2 bases, and 13 bases had no gene match. This CDR3 has 17 residues.

This clone has a handful of counts. The DNA for the CDR3 is TGTGCCAGTAGTCCCCGGCCGGGACTAGCGGGGGCCACCGGGGAGCTGTTTTTT. Its translation: CASSPRPGLAGATGELFF. V gene TRBV19 combines with J gene TRBJ2-2; 14 positions agree with TRBD2. This CDR3 spans 18 amino acids. Looked up from germline, CDR1 is LNHDA and CDR2 is SQIVND (reference sequence). The ends lost 5 bases at V and 4 bases at J; junction bases unmatched: 9.

The CDR3 loop is CASMERETGNEQFF. The CDR3 DNA follows: TGTGCCAGCATGGAGCGGGAGACGGGTAATGAGCAGTTCTTC. The chain uses TRBV2 and TRBJ2-1; 8 positions agree with TRBD2. The CDR3 length is 14 residues. V trimming: 7 bases; J trimming: 7 bases; junction bases outside the gene matches: 9. Germline loops: CDR1 SNHLY, CDR2 FYNNEI.

V gene TRBV10-1 combines with J gene TRBJ1-4, with a weak D call TRBD1 (6 bases). Germline V CDR1 and CDR2: WNHNN, SYGVQD (reference sequence). Between the trimmed V and J ends, which lost 0 bases and 8 bases, there was a span of 13 bases. The CDR3 totals 15 residues. The CDR3 region has the DNA TGCGCCAGCAGTGAGTCTCAGGCCCAGGGGGAAAAACTGTTTTTT. Residues: CASSESQAQGEKLFF.

The rearrangement joins TRBV27 to TRBJ1-5; TRBD1 matches 10 bases. With V trimmed by 6 bases and J by 8 bases, 1 base remained unmatched. Germline CDR1 is MNHEY and CDR2 is SMNVEV (reference sequence). CDR3 length: 12 residues. The CDR3 sequence is CASRTGGEPQHF. The CDR3 nucleotides read TGTGCCAGCAGGACAGGGGGCGAGCCCCAGCATTTT.

This sequence joins TRBV19 and TRBJ2-2; D is unresolved. Deletions cut 5 bases from V and 5 bases from J, with 9 bases between. The CDR3 spans 13 residues. Germline assignment: CDR1 LNHDA and CDR2 SQIVND (reference sequence). CDR3 sequence reads: CASSQQVTGELFF. CDR3 nucleotide sequence: TGTGCCAGTAGTCAGCAGGTAACCGGGGAGCTGTTTTTT.

In the case of this clone: Sequence at one end of the junction differs from germline and may be a read error. The chain employs TRBV6-5 and TRBJ1-2; D possibly corresponds to TRBD1 (6 bases). The CDR3 has 13 amino acids. Per the germline V gene, CDR1 is MNHEY and CDR2 is SVGAGI. The CDR3 DNA reads TGTGCCAGCAGTTTGGGGGCGAGCTATGGCTACCCCTTC. Translation: CASSLGASYGYPF.

This chain links TRBV7-9 with TRBJ1-3; D may be TRBD1 (5 bases). With 5 bases removed from V and 0 bases from J, the gap between germline ends came to 17 bases. This CDR3 region has 17 residues. Germline V gene lookup returns CDR1 SEHNR and CDR2 FQNEAQ (reference sequence). DNA of the CDR3: TGTGCCAGCAGCCGTAAGACATCAGGGTCCTCTGGAAACACCATATATTTT. Protein product: CASSRKTSGSSGNTIYF.

This clone was found once. This chain links TRBV5-1 with TRBJ2-7; TRBD2 might be the D (6 bases). The CDR3 contains 14 residues. Germline V gives CDR1 SGHRS, CDR2 YFSETQ. Trimming shortened V by 0 bases and J by 4 bases, and 11 bases separated the two germline ends. The CDR3, as DNA: TGCGCCAGCAGCTTGGAGGCAGGGAGGTACGAGCAGTACTTC. This codes for CASSLEAGRYEQYF.

V is TRBV5-4 and J is TRBJ2-3, with D perhaps matching TRBD1 (6 bases). Germline loops: CDR1 SGHNT, CDR2 YYREEE (reference sequence). V was clipped by 4 bases and J by 1 base, with 16 bases between them. The CDR3 has 16 amino acids. DNA for the CDR3: TGTGCCAGCAGCACTAGGACAGCCGGCGGCACAGATACGCAGTATTTT. Translated, it gives CASSTRTAGGTDTQYF.

The CDR3 DNA reads TGTGCCAGCAGCCTAACTAGCTCTGGAAACACCATATATTTT. Translation: CASSLTSSGNTIYF. V gene TRBV7-9 combines with J gene TRBJ1-3; D gene unclear. CDR3 length: 14 residues. Germline-derived CDR1 and CDR2 are SEHNR and FQNEAQ (reference sequence). Between the trimmed V and J ends, which lost 5 bases and 0 bases, there was a span of 8 bases.

This clone was seen more than once but under ten times. The sample contains more than one DNA sequence encoding this CDR3. The chain carries TRBV9 and TRBJ1-3; D is ambiguous. CDR3 length equals 14 residues. CDR1 and CDR2 (germline): SGDLS, YYNGEE. Trimming stripped 0 bases from V and 1 base from J, with 5 bases between. The CDR3 reads CASSVAGSGNTIYF. The CDR3 bases are TGTGCCAGCAGCGTAGCGGGATCTGGAAACACCATATATTTT. Drawing the rest from reference TRBV9 and TRBJ1-3, the complete variable domain is DSGVTQTPKHLITATGQRVTLRCSPRSGDLSVYWYQQSLDQGLQFLIQYYNGEERAKGNILERFSAQQFPDLHSELNLSSLELGDSALYFCASSVAGSGNTIYFGEGSWLTVV.

The J gene is TRBJ2-7, the V gene TRBV10-3; D perhaps matches TRBD1 (6 bases). Germline CDR1 is ENHRY and CDR2 is SYGVKD. The V gene lost 6 bases and the J gene lost 7 bases, with 19 bases spanning the gap. CDR3 length equals 14 residues. Written as DNA, the CDR3 is TGTGCCATCAGGTGGGACATACCGAGGGGGGAGCAGTACTTC. Its translation is CAIRWDIPRGEQYF.

The chain links TRBV6-5 to TRBJ2-3; 8 bases are a match to TRBD2. This CDR3 has 14 residues. The V and J ends lost 2 bases and 5 bases, in that order; junction bases with no gene match: 3. Germline-derived CDR1 and CDR2 are MNHEY and SVGAGI. The CDR3 protein is CASSYQRGLDTQYF. In DNA, the CDR3 is TGTGCCAGCAGTTACCAGCGGGGGTTAGATACGCAGTATTTT.

The V call is TRBV29-1, the J call TRBJ2-5; TRBD1 aligns across 9 bases. Trimming at V came to 4 bases and at J to 9 bases, leaving 9 bases not matched to a gene. From germline, CDR1 is SQVTM and CDR2 ANQGSEA. CDR3 length: 13 amino acids. The CDR3 DNA follows: TGCAGCGTTGTACTGACAGGGGGGATGGCCCAGTACTTC. This codes for CSVVLTGGMAQYF.

The chain employs TRBV5-6 and TRBJ2-5; D not resolved. The V gene lost 4 bases and the J gene lost 4 bases, with 11 bases spanning the gap. The germline CDR1 and CDR2 sequences are SGHDT and YYEEEE. The CDR3 is 13 residues long. The CDR3 protein is CASSLVGGETQYF. The CDR3 DNA reads TGTGCCAGCAGCCTTGTCGGCGGAGAGACCCAGTACTTC.

V usage is TRBV5-4 and J usage is TRBJ2-1; 8 bases line up with TRBD2. Germline values: CDR1 SGHNT, CDR2 YYREEE (reference sequence). CDR3 size: 16 residues. V lost 0 bases, J lost 4 bases, and 6 bases stayed unmatched. Here the CDR3 DNA reads TGTGCCAGCAGCTTGGGCGGGGGGACCAAATACAATGAGCAGTTCTTC. This gives the protein CASSLGGGTKYNEQFF.

V gene TRBV18 combines with J gene TRBJ2-4, with a weak D call TRBD1 (6 bases). Deletions cut 3 bases from V and 9 bases from J, with 18 bases between. The CDR3 spans 15 residues. From germline, CDR1 is KGHSH and CDR2 LQKENI. The CDR3, as DNA: TGTGCCAGCTCACCGCCCGGGCAGGGGTTGGGCATTCAGTACTTC. Amino acids: CASSPPGQGLGIQYF. Drawing the rest from reference TRBV18 and TRBJ2-4, the complete variable domain is NAGVMQNPRHLVRRRGQEARLRCSPMKGHSHVYWYRQLPEEGLKFMVYLQKENIIDESGMPKERFSAEFPKEGPSILRIQQVVRGDSAAYFCASSPPGQGLGIQYFGAGTRLSVL.